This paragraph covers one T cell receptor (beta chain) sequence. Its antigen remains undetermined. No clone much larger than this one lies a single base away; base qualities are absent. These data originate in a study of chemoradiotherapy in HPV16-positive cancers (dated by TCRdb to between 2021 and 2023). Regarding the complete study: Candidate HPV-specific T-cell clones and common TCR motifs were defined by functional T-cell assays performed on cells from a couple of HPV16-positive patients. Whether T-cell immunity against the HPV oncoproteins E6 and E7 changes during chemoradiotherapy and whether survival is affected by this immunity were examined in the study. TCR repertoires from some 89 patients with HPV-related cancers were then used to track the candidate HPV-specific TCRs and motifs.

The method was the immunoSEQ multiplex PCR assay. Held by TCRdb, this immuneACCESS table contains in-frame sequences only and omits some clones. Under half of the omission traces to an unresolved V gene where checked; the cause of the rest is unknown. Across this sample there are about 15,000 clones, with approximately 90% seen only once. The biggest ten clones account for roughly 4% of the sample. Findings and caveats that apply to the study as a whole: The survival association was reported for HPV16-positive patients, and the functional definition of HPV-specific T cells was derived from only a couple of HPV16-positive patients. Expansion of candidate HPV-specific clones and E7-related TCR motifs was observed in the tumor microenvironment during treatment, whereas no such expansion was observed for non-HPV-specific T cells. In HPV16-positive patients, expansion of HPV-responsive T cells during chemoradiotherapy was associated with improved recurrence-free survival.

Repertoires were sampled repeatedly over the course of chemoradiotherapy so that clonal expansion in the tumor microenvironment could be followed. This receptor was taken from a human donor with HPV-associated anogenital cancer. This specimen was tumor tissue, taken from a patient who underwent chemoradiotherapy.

DNA sequence: TGTGCCAGCAGTCGTAGGACTAGCGGGAGGGAGCCTTCCTACGAGCAGTACTTC. Its product reads: CASSRRTSGREPSYEQYF. The rearrangement combines TRBV6-4 with TRBJ2-7, and 15 bases in between align with TRBD2. From its cysteine to its phenylalanine, the CDR3 spans 18 amino acids. This entry keeps only the CDR3 DNA: 54 bases, framed from base 1. CDR1 and CDR2 were assigned from the germline V gene as MRHNA and SNTAGT. The germline V and J ends show losses of 5 bases and 1 base respectively, and no gene match explains 9 bases of the junction.